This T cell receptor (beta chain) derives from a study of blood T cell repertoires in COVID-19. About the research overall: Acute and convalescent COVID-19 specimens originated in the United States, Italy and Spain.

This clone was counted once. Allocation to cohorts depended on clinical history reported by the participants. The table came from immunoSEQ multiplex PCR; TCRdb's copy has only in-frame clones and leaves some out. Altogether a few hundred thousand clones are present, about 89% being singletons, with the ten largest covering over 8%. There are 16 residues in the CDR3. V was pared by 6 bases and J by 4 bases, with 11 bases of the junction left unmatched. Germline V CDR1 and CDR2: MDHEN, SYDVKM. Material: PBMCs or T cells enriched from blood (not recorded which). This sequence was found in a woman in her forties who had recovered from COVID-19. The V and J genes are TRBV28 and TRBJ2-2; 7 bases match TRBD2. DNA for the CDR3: TGTGCCAGCAGCGGATCCGGGGGGATTTCCACCGGGGAGCTGTTTTTT. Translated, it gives CASSGSGGISTGELFF.